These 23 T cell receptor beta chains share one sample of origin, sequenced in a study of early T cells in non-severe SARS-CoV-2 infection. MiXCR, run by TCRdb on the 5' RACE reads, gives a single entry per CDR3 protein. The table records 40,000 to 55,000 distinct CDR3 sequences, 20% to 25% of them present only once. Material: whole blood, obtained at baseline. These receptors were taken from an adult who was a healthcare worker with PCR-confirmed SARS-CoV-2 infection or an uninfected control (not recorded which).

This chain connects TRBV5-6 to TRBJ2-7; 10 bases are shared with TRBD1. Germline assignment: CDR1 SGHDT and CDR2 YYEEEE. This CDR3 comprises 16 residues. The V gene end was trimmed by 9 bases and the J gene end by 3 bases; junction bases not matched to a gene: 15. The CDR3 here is CANSAGTGAAFYEQYF. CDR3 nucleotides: TGTGCCAACAGTGCCGGGACAGGGGCCGCTTTCTACGAGCAGTACTTC.

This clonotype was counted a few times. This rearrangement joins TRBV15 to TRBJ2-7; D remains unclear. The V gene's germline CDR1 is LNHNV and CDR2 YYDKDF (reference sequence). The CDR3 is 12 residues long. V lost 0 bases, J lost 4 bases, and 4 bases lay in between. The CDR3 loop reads CATSRDLYEQYF. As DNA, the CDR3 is TGTGCCACCAGCAGAGACCTTTACGAGCAGTACTTC.

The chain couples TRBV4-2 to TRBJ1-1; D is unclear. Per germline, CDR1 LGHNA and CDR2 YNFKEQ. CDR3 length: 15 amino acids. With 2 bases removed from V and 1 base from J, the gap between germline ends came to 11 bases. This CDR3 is CASSQSGGQNTEAFF. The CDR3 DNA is TGTGCCAGCAGCCAATCGGGAGGTCAGAACACTGAAGCTTTCTTT.

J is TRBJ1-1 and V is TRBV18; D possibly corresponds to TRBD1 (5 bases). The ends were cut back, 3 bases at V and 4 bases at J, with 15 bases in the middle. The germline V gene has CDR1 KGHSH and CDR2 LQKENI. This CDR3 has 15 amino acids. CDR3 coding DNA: TGTGCCAGCTCACCGGACCATGGGAGGGGCACTGAAGCTTTCTTT. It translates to CASSPDHGRGTEAFF.

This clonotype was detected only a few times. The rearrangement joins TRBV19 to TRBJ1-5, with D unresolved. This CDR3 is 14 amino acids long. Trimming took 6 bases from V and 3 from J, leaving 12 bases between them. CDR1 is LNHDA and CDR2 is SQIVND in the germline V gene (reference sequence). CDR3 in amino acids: CASRPRETNQPQHF. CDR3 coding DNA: TGTGCCAGTAGACCGCGCGAAACCAATCAGCCCCAGCATTTT.

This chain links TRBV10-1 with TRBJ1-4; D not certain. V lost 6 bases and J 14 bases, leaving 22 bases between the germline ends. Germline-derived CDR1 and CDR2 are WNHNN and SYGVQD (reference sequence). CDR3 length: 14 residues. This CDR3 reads CASSRDMRATELFF. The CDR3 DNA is TGCGCCAGCAGCCGGGATATGAGAGCGACCGAGCTGTTTTTT.

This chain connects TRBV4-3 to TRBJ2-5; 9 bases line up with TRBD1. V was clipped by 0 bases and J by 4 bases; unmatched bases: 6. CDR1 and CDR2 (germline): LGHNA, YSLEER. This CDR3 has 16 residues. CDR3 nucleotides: TGCGCCAGCAGCCAAGAGACAGGGGGTTTGGGAGAGACCCAGTACTTC. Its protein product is CASSQETGGLGETQYF.

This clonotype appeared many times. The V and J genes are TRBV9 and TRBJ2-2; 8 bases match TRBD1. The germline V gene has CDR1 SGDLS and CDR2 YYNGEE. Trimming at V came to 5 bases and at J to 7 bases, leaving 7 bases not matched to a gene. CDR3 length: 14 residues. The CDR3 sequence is CASRGQGAFGELFF. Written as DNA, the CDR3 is TGTGCCAGCAGAGGGCAGGGGGCTTTCGGGGAGCTGTTTTTT.

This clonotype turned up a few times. The CDR3 protein is CASSLTNYGYTF. The CDR3 DNA sequence: TGTGCCAGCAGCTTAACCAACTATGGCTACACCTTC. The chain couples TRBV7-9 to TRBJ1-2; D not certain. The CDR3 loop spans 12 amino acids. The V and J ends lost 2 bases and 2 bases respectively, with 3 bases between them. From germline, CDR1 is SEHNR and CDR2 FQNEAQ (reference sequence).

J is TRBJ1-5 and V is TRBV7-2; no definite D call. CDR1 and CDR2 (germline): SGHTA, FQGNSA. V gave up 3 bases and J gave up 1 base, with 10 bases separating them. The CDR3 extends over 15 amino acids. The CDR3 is CASSFWLESNQPQHF. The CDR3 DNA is TGTGCCAGCAGCTTCTGGTTGGAAAGCAATCAGCCCCAGCATTTT. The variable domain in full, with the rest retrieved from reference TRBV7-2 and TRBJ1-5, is GAGVSQSPSNKVTEKGKDVELRCDPISGHTALYWYRQSLGQGLEFLIYFQGNSAPDKSGLPSDRFSAERTGGSVSTLTIQRTQQEDSAVYLCASSFWLESNQPQHFGDGTRLSIL.

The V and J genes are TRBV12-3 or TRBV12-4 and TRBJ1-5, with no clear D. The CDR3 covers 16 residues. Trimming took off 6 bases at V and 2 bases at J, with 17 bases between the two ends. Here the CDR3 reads CASSPKNLPGNQPQHF. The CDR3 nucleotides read TGTGCCAGCAGCCCGAAGAATCTCCCCGGCAATCAGCCCCAGCATTTT.

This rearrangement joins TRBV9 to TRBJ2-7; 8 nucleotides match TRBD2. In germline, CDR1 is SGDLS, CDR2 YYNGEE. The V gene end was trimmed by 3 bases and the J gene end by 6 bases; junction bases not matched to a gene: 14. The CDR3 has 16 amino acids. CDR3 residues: CASSAASGGPYVEQYF. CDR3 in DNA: TGTGCCAGCAGCGCCGCATCGGGGGGGCCTTATGTCGAGCAGTACTTC.

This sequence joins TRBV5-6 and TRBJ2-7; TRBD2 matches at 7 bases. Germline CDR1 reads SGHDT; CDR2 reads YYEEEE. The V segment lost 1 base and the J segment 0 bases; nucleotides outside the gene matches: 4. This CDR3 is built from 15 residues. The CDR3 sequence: CASSLSRGSSYEQYF. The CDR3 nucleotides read TGTGCCAGCAGCTTGAGTCGCGGGAGCTCCTACGAGCAGTACTTC.

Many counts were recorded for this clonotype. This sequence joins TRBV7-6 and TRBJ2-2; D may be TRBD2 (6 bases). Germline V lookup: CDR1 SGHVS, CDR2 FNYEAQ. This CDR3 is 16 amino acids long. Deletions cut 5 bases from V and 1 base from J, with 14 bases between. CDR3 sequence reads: CASSGAGGENTGELFF. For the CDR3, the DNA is TGTGCCAGCAGCGGAGCTGGCGGGGAGAACACCGGGGAGCTGTTTTTT.

In DNA form, the CDR3 reads TGTGCCAGCAGCCAGGGCACGGCCACTGAAGCTTTCTTT. It yields the protein CASSQGTATEAFF. The V and J genes are TRBV4-2 and TRBJ1-1; D remains ambiguous. This CDR3 comprises 13 residues. Per the germline V gene, CDR1 is LGHNA and CDR2 is YNFKEQ. V was cut by 3 bases and J by 4 bases, with 9 bases left in between.

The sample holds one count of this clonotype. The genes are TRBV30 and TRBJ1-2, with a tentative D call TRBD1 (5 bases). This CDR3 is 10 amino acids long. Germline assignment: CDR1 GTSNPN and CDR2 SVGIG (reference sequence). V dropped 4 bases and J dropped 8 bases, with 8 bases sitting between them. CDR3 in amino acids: CAWNRGGYTF. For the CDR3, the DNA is TGTGCCTGGAATCGGGGCGGCTACACCTTC.

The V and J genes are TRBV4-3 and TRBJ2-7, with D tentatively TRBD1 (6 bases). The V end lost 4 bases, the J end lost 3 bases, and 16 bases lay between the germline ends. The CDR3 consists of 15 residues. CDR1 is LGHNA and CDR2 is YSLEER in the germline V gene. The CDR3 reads CASSLYSGTSYEQYF. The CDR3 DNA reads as TGCGCCAGCAGCCTATACTCCGGGACAAGCTACGAGCAGTACTTC.

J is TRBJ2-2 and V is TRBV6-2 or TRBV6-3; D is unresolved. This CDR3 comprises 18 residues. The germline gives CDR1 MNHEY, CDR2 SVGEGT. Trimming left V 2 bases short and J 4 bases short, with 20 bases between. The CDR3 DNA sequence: TGTGCCAGCAGTTACCTACCCCGCCCTCCTAGTCCCACCGGGGAGCTGTTTTTT. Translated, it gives CASSYLPRPPSPTGELFF.

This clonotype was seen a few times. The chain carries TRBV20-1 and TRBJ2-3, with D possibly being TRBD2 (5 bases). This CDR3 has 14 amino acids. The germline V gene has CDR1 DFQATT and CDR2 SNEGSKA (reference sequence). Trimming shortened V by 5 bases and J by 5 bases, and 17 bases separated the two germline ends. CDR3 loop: CSAPPGSRGDTQYF. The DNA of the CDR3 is TGCAGTGCTCCCCCCGGGTCCCGGGGAGATACGCAGTATTTT.

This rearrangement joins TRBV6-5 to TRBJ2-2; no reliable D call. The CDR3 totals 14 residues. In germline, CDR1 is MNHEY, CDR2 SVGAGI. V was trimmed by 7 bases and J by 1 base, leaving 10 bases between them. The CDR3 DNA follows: TGTGCCAGCAAACCCGGCGGGAACACCGGGGAGCTGTTTTTT. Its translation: CASKPGGNTGELFF.

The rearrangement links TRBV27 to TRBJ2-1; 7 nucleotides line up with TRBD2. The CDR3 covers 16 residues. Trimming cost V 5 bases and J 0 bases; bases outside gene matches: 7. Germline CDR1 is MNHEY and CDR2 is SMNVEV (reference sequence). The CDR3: CASSRQAGSSYNEQFF. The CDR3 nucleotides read TGTGCCAGCAGTCGTCAAGCGGGGAGCTCCTACAATGAGCAGTTCTTC.

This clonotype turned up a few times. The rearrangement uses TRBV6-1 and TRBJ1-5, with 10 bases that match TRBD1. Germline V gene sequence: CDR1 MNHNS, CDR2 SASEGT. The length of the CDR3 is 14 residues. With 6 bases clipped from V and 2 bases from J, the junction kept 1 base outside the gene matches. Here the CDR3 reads CASRGTGGNQPQHF. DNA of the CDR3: TGTGCCAGCAGGGGGACAGGGGGCAATCAGCCCCAGCATTTT.

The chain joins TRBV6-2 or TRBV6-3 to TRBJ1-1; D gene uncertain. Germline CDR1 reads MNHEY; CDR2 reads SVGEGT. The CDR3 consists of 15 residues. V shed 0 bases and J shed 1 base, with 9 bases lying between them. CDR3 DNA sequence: TGTGCCAGCAGTTACTCCAGGTACTCGAACACTGAAGCTTTCTTT. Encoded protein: CASSYSRYSNTEAFF.